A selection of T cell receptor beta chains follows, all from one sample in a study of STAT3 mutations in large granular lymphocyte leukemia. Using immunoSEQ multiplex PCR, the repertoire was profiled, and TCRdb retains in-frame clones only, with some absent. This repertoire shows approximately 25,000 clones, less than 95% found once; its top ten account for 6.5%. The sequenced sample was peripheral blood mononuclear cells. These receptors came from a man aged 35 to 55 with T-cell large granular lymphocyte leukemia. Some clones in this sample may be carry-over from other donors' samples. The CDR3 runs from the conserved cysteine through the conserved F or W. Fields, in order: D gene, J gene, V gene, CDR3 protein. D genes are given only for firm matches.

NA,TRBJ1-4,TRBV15,CATSRGSVGEKLFF
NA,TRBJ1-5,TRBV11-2,CASSQYSNQPQHF
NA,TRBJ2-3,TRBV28,CASSSASTDTQYF
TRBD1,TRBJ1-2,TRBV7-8,CASSLGGRGGGYTF
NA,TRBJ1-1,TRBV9,CASSVEVSNTEAFF
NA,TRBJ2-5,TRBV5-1,CASSPEGVVGTQYF
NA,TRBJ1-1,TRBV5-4,CASSRPGTGAFF
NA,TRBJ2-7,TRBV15,CATSLDRGSYEQYF
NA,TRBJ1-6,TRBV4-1,CASSQDRAAYNSPLHF
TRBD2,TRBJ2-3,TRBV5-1,CASSRAGGLSTDTQYF
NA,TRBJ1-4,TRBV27,CASSPRDGFNEKLFF
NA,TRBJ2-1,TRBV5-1,CASSLELAINSYNEQFF
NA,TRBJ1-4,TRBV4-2,CASSQERQAEKLFF
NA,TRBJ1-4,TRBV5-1,CASSLAGDRGSEKLFF
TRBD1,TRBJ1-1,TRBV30,CAWSVQTGVRYTEAFF
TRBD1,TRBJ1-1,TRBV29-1,CSVGQGRGTEAFF
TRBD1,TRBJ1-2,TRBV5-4,CASSLDGQGTNYGYTF
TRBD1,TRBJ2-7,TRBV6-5,CASGGQGRSEQYF
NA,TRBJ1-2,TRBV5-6,CASSPPTGNYGYTF
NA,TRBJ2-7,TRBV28,CASSLSRGQYF
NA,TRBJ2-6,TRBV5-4,CASSTDGSGANVLTF
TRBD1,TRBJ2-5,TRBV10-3,CAITPGTGQETQYF
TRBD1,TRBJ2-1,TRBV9,CASSTLTGLGEQFF
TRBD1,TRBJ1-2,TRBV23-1,CASSQCRDREKPQPTF
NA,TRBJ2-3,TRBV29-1,CSGTSVDTQYF
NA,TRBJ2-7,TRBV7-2,CASSLAGYYEQYF
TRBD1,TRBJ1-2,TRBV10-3,CAISDPDRVRGYTF
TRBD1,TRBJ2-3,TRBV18,CASSPTGGAITDTQYF
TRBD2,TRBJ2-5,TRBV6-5,CASSPRAGAKETQYF
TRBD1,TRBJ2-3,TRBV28,CASSFLDRGTDTQYF
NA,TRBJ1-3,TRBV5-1,CASSLGDLGDTIYF
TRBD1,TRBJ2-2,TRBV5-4,CASSSTSGTANTGELFF
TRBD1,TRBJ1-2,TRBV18,CASSPGQGPYGYTF
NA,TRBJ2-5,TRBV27,CASSPSPGARQETQYF
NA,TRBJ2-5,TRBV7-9,CASSLPGTETQYF
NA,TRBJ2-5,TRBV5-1,CASSSMTDQETQYF
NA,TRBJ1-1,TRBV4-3,CASSQDIMNTEAFF
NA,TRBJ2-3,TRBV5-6,CASRAGVTDTQYF
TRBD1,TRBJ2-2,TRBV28,CASSGTGETGELFF
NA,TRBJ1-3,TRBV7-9,CASSDTGSGNTIYF
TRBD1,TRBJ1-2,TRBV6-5,CASSSGTGGSYGYTF
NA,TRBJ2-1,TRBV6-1,CASRLLNRDEQFF
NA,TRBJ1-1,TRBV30,CAWRRPGGVNTEAFF
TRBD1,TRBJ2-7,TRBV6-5,CASSYSGTGGYEQYF
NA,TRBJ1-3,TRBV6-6,CASSYNQGPGNTIYF
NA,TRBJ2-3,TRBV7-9,CASSGGFGDTDTQYF
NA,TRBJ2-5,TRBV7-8,CASSWTRGAETQYF
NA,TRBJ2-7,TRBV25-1,CASSEKTGRGDMEQYF
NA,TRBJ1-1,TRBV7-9,CASSSDRRGMNTEAFF
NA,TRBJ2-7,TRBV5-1,CASSLGSGFIYEQYF
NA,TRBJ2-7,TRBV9,CASSADLRSYEQYF
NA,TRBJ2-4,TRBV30,CAWSRPGALIISSKNIQYF
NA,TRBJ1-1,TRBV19,CATSQGQNTEAFF
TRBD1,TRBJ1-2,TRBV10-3,CAISAPRDRGQGYTF
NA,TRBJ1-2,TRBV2,CAKQLGYANYGYTF
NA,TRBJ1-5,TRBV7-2,CASSLGGRSQPQHF